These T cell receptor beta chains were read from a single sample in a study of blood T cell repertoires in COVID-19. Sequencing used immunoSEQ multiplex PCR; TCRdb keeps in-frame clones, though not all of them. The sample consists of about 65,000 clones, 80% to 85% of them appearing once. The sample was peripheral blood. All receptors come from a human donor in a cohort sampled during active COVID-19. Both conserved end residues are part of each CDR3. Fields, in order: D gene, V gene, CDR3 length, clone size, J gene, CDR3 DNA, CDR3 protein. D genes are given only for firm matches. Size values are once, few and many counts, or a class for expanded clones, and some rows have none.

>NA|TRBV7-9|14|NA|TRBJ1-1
TGTGCCAGCAGCTTAGTCAGTATGAACACTGAAGCTTTCTTT
CASSLVSMNTEAFF
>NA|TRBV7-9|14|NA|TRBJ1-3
TGTGCCAGCAGCAGAGGGTTCTCTGGAAACACCATATATTTT
CASSRGFSGNTIYF
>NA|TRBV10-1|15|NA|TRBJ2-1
TGCGCCAGCAGTGAGTCGCGCAGGACCTACAATGAGCAGTTCTTC
CASSESRRTYNEQFF
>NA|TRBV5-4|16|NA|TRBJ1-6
TGTGCCAGCAGCCTCGGAGGAAGCTCCTATAATTCACCCCTCCACTTT
CASSLGGSSYNSPLHF
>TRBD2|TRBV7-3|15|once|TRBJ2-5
TGTGCCAGCAGCTTAGGGCTAGCGGGGCAAGAGACCCAGTACTTC
CASSLGLAGQETQYF
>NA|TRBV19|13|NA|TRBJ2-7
TGTGCCTGCTCGGGTCAACCTACCTACGAGCAGTACTTC
CACSGQPTYEQYF
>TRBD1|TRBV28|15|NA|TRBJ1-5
TGTGCCAGCAGCTTTCCTGGACAGGGGATTAGGCCCCAGCATTTT
CASSFPGQGIRPQHF
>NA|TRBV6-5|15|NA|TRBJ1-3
TGTGCCAGCAGCCCCGGTTGGAGCTCTGGAAACACCATATATTTT
CASSPGWSSGNTIYF
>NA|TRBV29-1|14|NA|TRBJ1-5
TGCAGCGCCTCGGGGGGGCTTCGCAATCAGCCCCAGCATTTT
CSASGGLRNQPQHF
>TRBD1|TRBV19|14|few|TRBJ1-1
TGTGCCAGTAGTATAGGGACAGGGGGGACTGAAGCTTTCTTT
CASSIGTGGTEAFF
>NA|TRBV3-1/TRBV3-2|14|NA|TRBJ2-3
TGTGCCAGCAGCCAAGTGGGGAATAGGGGTACGCAGTATTTT
CASSQVGNRGTQYF
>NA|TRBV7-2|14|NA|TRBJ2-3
TGTGCCAGCAGCGAAACAGGGTACACAGATACGCAGTATTTT
CASSETGYTDTQYF
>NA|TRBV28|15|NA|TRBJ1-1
TGTGCCAGCAGTTCAACAGGGCACGGGAGGACTGAAGCTTTCTTT
CASSSTGHGRTEAFF
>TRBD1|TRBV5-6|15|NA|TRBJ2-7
TGTGCCAGCAGCCGGGGACAGGGGGTGATATACGAGCAGTACTTC
CASSRGQGVIYEQYF
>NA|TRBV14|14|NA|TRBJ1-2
TGTGCCAGCAGCCAAACACTACTTAACTATGGCTACACCTTC
CASSQTLLNYGYTF
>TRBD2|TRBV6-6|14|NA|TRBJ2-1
TGTGCCAGCAGTATTAGCGGGGTTACAAATGAGCAGTTCTTC
CASSISGVTNEQFF
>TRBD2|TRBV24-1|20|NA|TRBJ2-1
TGTGCCACCAGTGATTTACCAGGACTAGCGCAGGGGGTGGGGATCAATGAGCAGTTCTTC
CATSDLPGLAQGVGINEQFF
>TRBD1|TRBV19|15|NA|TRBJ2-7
TGTGCCAGTAGTATCTCCGGGACAGGGTTTGGCGAGCAGTACTTC
CASSISGTGFGEQYF
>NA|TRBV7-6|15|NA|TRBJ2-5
TGTGCCAGCAGCTTAGCCGGGGTGCTCCAAGAGACCCAGTACTTC
CASSLAGVLQETQYF
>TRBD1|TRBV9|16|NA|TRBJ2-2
TGTGCCAGCAGCGGAGGGACAGGGATGAACACCGGGGAGCTGTTTTTT
CASSGGTGMNTGELFF
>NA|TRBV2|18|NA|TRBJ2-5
TGTGCCAGCATTCTGATCCTGGGCAGGGGGGTTAACCAAGAGACCCAGTACTTC
CASILILGRGVNQETQYF
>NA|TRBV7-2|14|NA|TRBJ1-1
TGTGCCAGCAGCTCTTACGACAGCAACACTGAAGCTTTCTTT
CASSSYDSNTEAFF
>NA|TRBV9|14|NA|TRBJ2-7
TGTGCCAGCAGCGTAGATGCGGGGACCTACGAGCAGTACTTC
CASSVDAGTYEQYF
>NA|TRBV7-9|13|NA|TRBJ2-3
TGTGCCAGCAGCTCGGAGAACACAGATACGCAGTATTTT
CASSSENTDTQYF
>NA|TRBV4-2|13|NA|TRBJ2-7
TGTGCCAGCAGCCTTGGAGGACCGTACGAGCAGTACTTC
CASSLGGPYEQYF
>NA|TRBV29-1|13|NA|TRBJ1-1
TGCAGCGTTGAAAAACGGTTCAACACTGAAGCTTTCTTT
CSVEKRFNTEAFF
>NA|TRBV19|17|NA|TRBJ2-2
TGTGCCAGTAGTCCAGAGGGTCTGGGGGCGGTCACCGGGGAGCTGTTTTTT
CASSPEGLGAVTGELFF
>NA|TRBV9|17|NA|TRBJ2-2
TGTGCCAGCAGCGTTGGGTCCGGGGTCGCGAACACCGGGGAGCTGTTTTTT
CASSVGSGVANTGELFF
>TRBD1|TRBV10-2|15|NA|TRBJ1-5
TGCGCCAGCAGTGAACAGGGGGCATACAATCAGCCCCAGCATTTT
CASSEQGAYNQPQHF
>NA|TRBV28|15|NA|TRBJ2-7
TGTGCCAGCAGTTTAGTCGGACTCACAACCTACGAGCAGTACTTC
CASSLVGLTTYEQYF
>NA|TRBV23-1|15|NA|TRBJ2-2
TGCGCCAGCAGTCATCGGAGGGGGCGAACCGGGGAGCTGTTTTTT
CASSHRRGRTGELFF
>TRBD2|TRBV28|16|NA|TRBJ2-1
TGTGCCAGCACCCCGACGAGGGTAGCGGGGGGGCATGAGCAGTTCTTC
CASTPTRVAGGHEQFF
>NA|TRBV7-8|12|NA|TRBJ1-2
TGTGCCAGCAGCCCAGGGGATTATGGCTACACCTTC
CASSPGDYGYTF
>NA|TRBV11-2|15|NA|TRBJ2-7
TGTGCCAGCAGCCCGGAATGGGGGCCCTCCTACGAGCAGTACTTC
CASSPEWGPSYEQYF
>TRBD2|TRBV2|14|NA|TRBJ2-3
TGTGCCACCTCACTAGCGGGGGACCCTGACCCGCAGTATTTT
CATSLAGDPDPQYF
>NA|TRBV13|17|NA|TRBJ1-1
TGTGCCAGCAGCTTAGGCCGCATTCTTCGGGGGGGCCCTGAAGCTTTCTTT
CASSLGRILRGGPEAFF
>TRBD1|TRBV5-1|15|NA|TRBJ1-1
TGCGCCAGCAGCTTAACAGGGGATCCGGGGGCTGAAGCTTTCTTT
CASSLTGDPGAEAFF
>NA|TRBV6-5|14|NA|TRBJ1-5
TGTGCCAGCAGCCTACAGGGATCCAATCAGCCCCAGCATTTT
CASSLQGSNQPQHF
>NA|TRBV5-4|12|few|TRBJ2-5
TGTGCCAGCAGCTTGGGAGTCGAGACCCAGTACTTC
CASSLGVETQYF
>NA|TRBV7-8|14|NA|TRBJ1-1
TGTGCCAGCAGTCCATTGACAGGAGAGGCTGAAGCTTTCTTT
CASSPLTGEAEAFF
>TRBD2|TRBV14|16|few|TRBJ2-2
TGTGCCAGCAGCCTCCTGACTAGCGGGGGCACCGGGGAGCTGTTTTTT
CASSLLTSGGTGELFF
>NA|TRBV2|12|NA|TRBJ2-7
TGTGCCAGCAGTCTGAGCTCCTACGAGCAGTACTTC
CASSLSSYEQYF
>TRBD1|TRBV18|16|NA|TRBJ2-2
TGTGCCAGCTCGCTTTCACGGACAGGGCACACCGGGGAGCTGTTTTTT
CASSLSRTGHTGELFF
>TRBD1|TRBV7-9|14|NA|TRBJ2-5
TGTGCCAGCAGCTTAGTGACAGGGTCAGAGACCCAGTACTTC
CASSLVTGSETQYF
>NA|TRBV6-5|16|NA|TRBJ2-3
TGTGCCAGCAGTTACGCCTTAGGGACTAGCACAGATACGCAGTATTTT
CASSYALGTSTDTQYF
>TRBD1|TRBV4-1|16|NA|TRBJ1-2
TGCGCCAGCAGCCAAGGAGACAGGGGTGGGTTCTATGGCTACACCTTC
CASSQGDRGGFYGYTF
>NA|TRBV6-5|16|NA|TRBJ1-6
TGTGCCAGCAGTTACTCGTTAGCGTCCTATAATTCACCCCTCCACTTT
CASSYSLASYNSPLHF
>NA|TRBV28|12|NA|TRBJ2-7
TGTGCCAGCACCGAGGACAACTACGAGCAGTACTTC
CASTEDNYEQYF
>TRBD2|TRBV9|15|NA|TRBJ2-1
TGTGCCAGCAGCGTCCCTTCTAGCGGGGGAAATGAGCAGTTCTTC
CASSVPSSGGNEQFF
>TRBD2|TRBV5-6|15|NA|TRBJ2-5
TGTGCCAGCAGCTTTGCGGGGGGGGCCCAAGAGACCCAGTACTTC
CASSFAGGAQETQYF
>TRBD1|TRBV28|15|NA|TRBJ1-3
TGTGCCAGCCACTGGACAGGGTCCTCTGGAAACACCATATATTTT
CASHWTGSSGNTIYF
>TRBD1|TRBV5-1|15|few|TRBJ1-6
TGCGCCAGCAGCCAAACAGGGGGCGAAGGATCACCCCTCCACTTT
CASSQTGGEGSPLHF
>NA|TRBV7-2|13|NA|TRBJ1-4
TGTGCCAGCAGCTTCGGCGGTAATGAAAAACTGTTTTTT
CASSFGGNEKLFF